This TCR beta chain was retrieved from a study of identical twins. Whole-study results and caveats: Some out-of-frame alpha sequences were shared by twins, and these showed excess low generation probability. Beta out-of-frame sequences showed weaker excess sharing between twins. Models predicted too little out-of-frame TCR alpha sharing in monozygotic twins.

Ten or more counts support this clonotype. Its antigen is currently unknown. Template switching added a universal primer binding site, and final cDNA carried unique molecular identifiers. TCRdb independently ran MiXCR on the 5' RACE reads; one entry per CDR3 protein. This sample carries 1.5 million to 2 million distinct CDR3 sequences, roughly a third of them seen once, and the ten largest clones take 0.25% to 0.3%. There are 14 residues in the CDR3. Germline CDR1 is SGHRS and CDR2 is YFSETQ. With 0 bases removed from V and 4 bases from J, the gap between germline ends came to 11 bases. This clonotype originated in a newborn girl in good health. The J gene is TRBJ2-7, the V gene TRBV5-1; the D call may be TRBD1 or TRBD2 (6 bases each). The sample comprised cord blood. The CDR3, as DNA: TGCGCCAGCAGCTTGGTTAGGGGGGCGTACGAGCAGTACTTC. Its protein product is CASSLVRGAYEQYF.